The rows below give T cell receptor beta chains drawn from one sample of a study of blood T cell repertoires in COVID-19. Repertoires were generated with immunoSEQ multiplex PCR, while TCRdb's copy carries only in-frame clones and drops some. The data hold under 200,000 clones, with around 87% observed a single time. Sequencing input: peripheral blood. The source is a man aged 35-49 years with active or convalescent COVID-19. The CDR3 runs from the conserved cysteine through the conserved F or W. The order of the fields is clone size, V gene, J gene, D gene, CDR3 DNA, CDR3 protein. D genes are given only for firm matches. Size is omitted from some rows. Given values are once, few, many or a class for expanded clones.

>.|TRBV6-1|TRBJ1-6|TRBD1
TGTGCCAGCAGTGAAACAGGGGGTAGTGGTTATTCACCCCTCCACTTT
CASSETGGSGYSPLHF
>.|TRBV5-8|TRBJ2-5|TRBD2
TGTGCCAGCAGCCCGTTCCCCGGGACTAAGATAAAAGAGACCCAGTACTTC
CASSPFPGTKIKETQYF
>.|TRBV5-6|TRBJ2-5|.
TGTGCCAGCAGCCGGGGGGCCCAAGAGACCCAGTACTTC
CASSRGAQETQYF
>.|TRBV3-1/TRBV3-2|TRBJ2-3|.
TGTGCCAGCAGCCAAATACGGGATACGCAGTATTTT
CASSQIRDTQYF
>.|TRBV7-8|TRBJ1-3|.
TGTGCCAGCAGCTTAGTATCCAGGGCGCTCTCTGGAAACACCATATATTTT
CASSLVSRALSGNTIYF
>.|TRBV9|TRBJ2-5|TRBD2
TGTGCCAGCAGCCCACGACCGGGACTAGCGTACCAAGAGACCCAGTACTTC
CASSPRPGLAYQETQYF
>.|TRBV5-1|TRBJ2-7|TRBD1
TGCGCCAGCAGCTACCGGGACAGGCTTGACGAGCAGTACTTC
CASSYRDRLDEQYF
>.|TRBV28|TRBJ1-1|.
TGTGCCAGCAGTTTACCGGGATTAGCTTTCTTT
CASSLPGLAFF
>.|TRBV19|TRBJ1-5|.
TGTGCCAGTACCAGACATCAGGATCAGCCCCAGCATTTT
CASTRHQDQPQHF
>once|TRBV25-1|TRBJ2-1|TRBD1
TGTGCCAGCAGTGAATCGGGACAGGGGGCTTACAATGAGCAGTTCTTC
CASSESGQGAYNEQFF
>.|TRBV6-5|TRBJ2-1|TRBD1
TGTGCCAGCAGTACCGGGACAGCCAACAATGAGCAGTTCTTC
CASSTGTANNEQFF
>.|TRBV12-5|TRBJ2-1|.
TGTGCTAGTACGAGCGCCTACAATGAGCAGTTCTTC
CASTSAYNEQFF
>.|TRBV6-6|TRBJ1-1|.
TGTGCCAGCAGTTACGCAGAGGTGAACACTGAAGCTTTCTTT
CASSYAEVNTEAFF
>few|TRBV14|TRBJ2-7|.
TGTGCCAGCAGCCAATATCAGGGGACCTACGAGCAGTACTTC
CASSQYQGTYEQYF
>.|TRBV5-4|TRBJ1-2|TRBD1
TGTGCCAGCAGCTCAAATACCGGGACAGAGGACTATGGCTACACCTTC
CASSSNTGTEDYGYTF
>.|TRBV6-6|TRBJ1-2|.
TGTGCCAGCAGCCCCGACACGGACTATGGCTACACCTTC
CASSPDTDYGYTF
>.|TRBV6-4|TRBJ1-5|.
TGTGCCAGCAGTCTCAGGGAACCACCTTATAGCAATCAGCCCCAGCATTTT
CASSLREPPYSNQPQHF
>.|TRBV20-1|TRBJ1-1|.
TGCAGTGCTAGTTGGTCAGGGAACACTGAAGCTTTCTTT
CSASWSGNTEAFF
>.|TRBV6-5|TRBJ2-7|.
TGTGCCAGCGGGGCAGGGACTTCCTACGAGCAGTACTTC
CASGAGTSYEQYF
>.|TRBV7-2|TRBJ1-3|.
TGTGCCAGCAGTACCGGGGGGGCTGGAGGAAACACCATATATTTT
CASSTGGAGGNTIYF
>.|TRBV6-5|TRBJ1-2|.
TGTGCCAGCAGAGGTGGGGGGGCCTATGGCTACACCTTC
CASRGGGAYGYTF
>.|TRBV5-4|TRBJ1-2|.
TGTGCCAGCAGGACCATCGGGGGGCTGGGCTATGGCTACACCTTC
CASRTIGGLGYGYTF
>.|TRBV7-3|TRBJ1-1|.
TGTGCCAGCAGCTTAACTGCGGGGGCCAACACTGAAGCTTTCTTT
CASSLTAGANTEAFF
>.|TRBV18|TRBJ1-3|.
TGTGCCAGCTCACCTCCCCACGGGGGAGTCGGAAACACCATATATTTT
CASSPPHGGVGNTIYF
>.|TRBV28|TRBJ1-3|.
TGTGCCATTACCCCTCCCCCGAGCCACTCTGGAAACACCATATATTTT
CAITPPPSHSGNTIYF
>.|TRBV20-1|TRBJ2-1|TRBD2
TGCAGTGCTAGTACGGCTAGCGGGGCGGGTGAGCAGTTCTTC
CSASTASGAGEQFF
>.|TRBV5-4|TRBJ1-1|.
TGTGCCAGCAGCCCCGGGAACACTGAAGCTTTCTTT
CASSPGNTEAFF
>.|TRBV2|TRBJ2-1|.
TGTGCCAGCACAGAAAGGCAGGGTGGCTACAATGAGCAGTTCTTC
CASTERQGGYNEQFF
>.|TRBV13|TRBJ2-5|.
TGTGCCAGCAGCTTAGGGGGAGTCGAGACCCAGTACTTC
CASSLGGVETQYF
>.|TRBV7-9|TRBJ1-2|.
TGTGCCAGCAGCTTAGGTGGACAGAATGGCTACACCTTC
CASSLGGQNGYTF
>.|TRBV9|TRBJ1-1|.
TGTGCCAGCAGCCTCCGGACAGAAAACACTGAAGCTTTCTTT
CASSLRTENTEAFF
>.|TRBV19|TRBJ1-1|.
TGTGCCAGTAGTCCCGTGGGGGGGGCGGACACTGAAGCTTTCTTT
CASSPVGGADTEAFF